Listed here are 24 T cell receptor beta chains from one sample, sequenced in a study of T-cell memory formation after mild COVID-19. MiXCR, applied by TCRdb to the 5' RACE reads, yields one record per CDR3 protein. The data contain 30,000 to 45,000 distinct CDR3 sequences, about an eighth of them seen just once; the ten biggest clones take up approximately 29%. The sequenced sample was PBMCs or a T cell subset sorted from them (not recorded which). Receptors originate from a man younger than 30 who had mild COVID-19 (a few samples of this study predate the infection). Cell type and time point are not known.

At least ten counts were recorded for this clonotype. This chain links TRBV12-3 or TRBV12-4 with TRBJ2-5; TRBD2 matches at 8 bases. V trimming: 3 bases; J trimming: 5 bases; junction bases outside the gene matches: 8. The CDR3 contains 15 residues. CDR3 sequence (DNA): TGTGCCAGCAGTTTGGAAAGCGGGGGATCGGAGACCCAGTACTTC. Encoded protein: CASSLESGGSETQYF.

This clonotype was observed many times. The V gene is TRBV7-9, the J gene TRBJ2-5; D is ambiguous. The CDR3 runs 14 residues. Looked up from germline, CDR1 is SEHNR and CDR2 is FQNEAQ (reference sequence). V dropped 5 bases and J dropped 5 bases, with 15 bases sitting between them. The CDR3 loop is CASSPSGGTETQYF. The CDR3 coding sequence is TGTGCCAGCAGCCCCTCAGGCGGTACGGAGACCCAGTACTTC.

This clonotype was observed at least ten times. V usage is TRBV20-1 and J usage is TRBJ2-1; 12 bases line up with TRBD2. CDR1 DFQATT and CDR2 SNEGSKA come from the germline V gene (reference sequence). This CDR3 is built from 19 residues. The junction had 14 bases not matched to a gene; V was cut back by 3 bases and J by 2 bases. CDR3 protein: CSASLLLAGGPETYNEQFF. The CDR3 DNA sequence: TGCAGTGCTAGCCTCTTACTAGCGGGGGGTCCCGAAACCTACAATGAGCAGTTCTTC.

This clonotype was counted a few times. This rearrangement joins TRBV19 to TRBJ2-2; D ambiguous. The CDR3 loop spans 14 amino acids. Germline loops: CDR1 LNHDA, CDR2 SQIVND (reference sequence). V lost 9 bases to trimming and J lost 5 bases, with 16 bases between them. The CDR3 region is CASRNNVETGELFF. Here the CDR3 DNA reads TGTGCCAGCCGGAATAACGTCGAGACCGGGGAGCTGTTTTTT.

The table lists this clonotype with many counts. This chain links TRBV12-3 or TRBV12-4 with TRBJ2-2; 10 nucleotides align to TRBD2. This CDR3 is 14 amino acids long. Trimming at V came to 6 bases and at J to 6 bases, leaving 4 bases not matched to a gene. The CDR3 nucleotides are TGTGCCAGCAGGAATAGCGGGGGGTCCGGGGAGCTGTTTTTT. Its translation: CASRNSGGSGELFF.

This clonotype was counted ten times or more. V is TRBV28 and J is TRBJ2-7; 9 positions agree with TRBD1. Germline V gene lookup returns CDR1 MDHEN and CDR2 SYDVKM. The ends lost 4 bases at V and 4 bases at J; junction bases unmatched: 8. This CDR3 region has 15 residues. The DNA for the CDR3 is TGTGCCAGCAGTTCAGGACAGGGGCCCCTATACGAGCAGTACGTC. Translated: CASSSGQGPLYEQYV.

This clonotype was seen many times. The chain is built from TRBV7-8 and TRBJ2-1, with TRBD2 as a possible D gene (7 bases). CDR3 length equals 15 residues. Deletions cut 3 bases from V and 4 bases from J, with 13 bases between. Germline lookup yields CDR1 SGHVS and CDR2 FQNEAQ. This chain's CDR3 is CASSFRGGGYNEQFF. The CDR3 DNA sequence: TGTGCCAGCAGCTTCCGAGGGGGGGGGTACAATGAGCAGTTCTTC.

This clonotype showed up many times. V usage is TRBV11-3 and J usage is TRBJ2-1, with 7 bases lining up with TRBD2. The CDR3 is 14 residues long. CDR1 is SGHNT and CDR2 is YENEEA in the germline V gene. The trim removed 5 bases at V and 4 bases at J, leaving 5 bases unmatched. CDR3 region: CASSPSGLYNEQFF. DNA for the CDR3: TGTGCCAGCAGCCCTAGCGGCCTGTACAATGAGCAGTTCTTC.

This clonotype was picked up many times. This sequence joins TRBV7-2 and TRBJ2-5; TRBD2 matches at 9 bases. V trimming: 5 bases; J trimming: 2 bases; junction bases outside the gene matches: 6. The CDR3 runs 15 residues. Germline lookup yields CDR1 SGHTA and CDR2 FQGNSA. Written as DNA, the CDR3 is TGTGCCAGCAGCAACCCTGCGGGGGGGCAAGAGACCCAGTACTTC. Amino acids: CASSNPAGGQETQYF.

Only a few counts were recorded for this clonotype. This chain connects TRBV12-3 or TRBV12-4 to TRBJ1-2; no clear D. The CDR3 has 14 residues. Trimming shortened V by 3 bases and J by 6 bases, and 14 bases separated the two germline ends. DNA of the CDR3: TGTGCCAGCAGTTTTTTTTCATCCACCGATGGCTACACCTTC. Translation: CASSFFSSTDGYTF.

This clonotype was recorded at least ten times. V usage is TRBV12-3 or TRBV12-4 and J usage is TRBJ2-2; 8 positions match TRBD1. The CDR3 covers 14 residues. Trimming removed 7 bases from V and 6 bases from J; junction bases left unmatched: 7. CDR3 nucleotide sequence: TGTGCCAGCACCTGGACAGGGCGGCCCGGGGAGCTGTTTTTT. The encoded protein is CASTWTGRPGELFF.

The table lists this clonotype with many counts. The CDR3 loop reads CSVATTNTGELFF. CDR3 nucleotide sequence: TGCAGCGTCGCAACCACGAACACCGGGGAGCTGTTTTTT. The chain links TRBV29-1 to TRBJ2-2; D call uncertain. V shed 6 bases and J shed 0 bases, with 8 bases lying between them. CDR1 is SQVTM and CDR2 is ANQGSEA in the germline V gene. The CDR3 totals 13 residues.

The table lists this clonotype with many counts. The chain joins TRBV20-1 to TRBJ2-7; TRBD2 aligns across 13 bases. The trim removed 5 bases at V and 4 bases at J, leaving 11 bases unmatched. The CDR3 is 16 residues long. The V gene's germline CDR1 is DFQATT and CDR2 SNEGSKA (reference sequence). CDR3 protein: CSARGGGLAGAYEQYV. The DNA of the CDR3 is TGCAGTGCTCGAGGGGGCGGACTAGCGGGGGCGTACGAGCAGTACGTC.

This clonotype came up many times. The chain employs TRBV5-1 and TRBJ1-2; 9 bases agree with TRBD1. Germline assignment: CDR1 SGHRS and CDR2 YFSETQ. Trimming cost V 0 bases and J 7 bases; bases outside gene matches: 10. This CDR3 region has 16 residues. The CDR3 DNA reads TGCGCCAGCAGCTTGGCCTGGACAGGGGAGAAGGGTGGCTACACCTTC. Its translation: CASSLAWTGEKGGYTF. The entire variable domain, with the rest obtained from reference TRBV5-1 and TRBJ1-2, is as follows: KAGVTQTPRYLIKTRGQQVTLSCSPISGHRSVSWYQQTPGQGLQFLFEYFSETQRNKGNFPGRFSGRQFSNSRSEMNVSTLELGDSALYLCASSLAWTGEKGGYTFGSGTRLTVV.

This clonotype came up a few times. The chain combines TRBV6-5 with TRBJ1-4, with 8 positions matching TRBD1. The germline V gene has CDR1 MNHEY and CDR2 SVGAGI. V lost 1 base to trimming and J lost 3 bases; unmatched junction nucleotides: 10. The CDR3 runs 18 residues. DNA for the CDR3: TGTGCCAGCAGTTACTTGGCAGGGGGCGAATGGGCTAATGAAAAACTGTTTTTT. Translation gives CASSYLAGGEWANEKLFF.

This clonotype was seen at least ten times. The V call is TRBV24-1, the J call TRBJ2-1; 7 bases are shared with TRBD1. The V segment lost 1 base and the J segment 7 bases; nucleotides outside the gene matches: 3. Germline CDR1 KGHDR, CDR2 SFDVKD. This CDR3 is 14 amino acids long. CDR3 bases: TGTGCCACCAGTGATTTAGGCAGGGGGAATGAGCAGTTCTTC. The encoded protein is CATSDLGRGNEQFF.

This clonotype came up many times. This sequence joins TRBV6-5 and TRBJ1-5; 7 nucleotides match TRBD1. Germline V gene lookup returns CDR1 MNHEY and CDR2 SVGAGI. V was clipped by 6 bases and J by 4 bases; unmatched bases: 9. The CDR3 consists of 15 residues. The CDR3 protein is CASRRSTGSNQPQHF. The CDR3 DNA reads as TGTGCCAGCAGGAGATCGACAGGGTCAAATCAGCCCCAGCATTTT.

Details on this clonotype: A much larger clonotype is one base distant, so this may be a read error. The chain links TRBV6-6 to TRBJ2-7, with D unresolved. Trimming removed 6 bases at V and 2 bases at J, with 8 bases between. Germline-derived CDR1 and CDR2 are MNHNY and SVGAGI (reference sequence). The CDR3 is 12 residues long. The CDR3 region is CASSPTAYEQYF. The CDR3 nucleotides are TGTGCCAGCAGCCCCACAGCCTACGAGCAGTACTTC.

Many counts were recorded for this clonotype. This chain uses TRBV19 with TRBJ2-2; D is ambiguous. The CDR3 contains 14 residues. Germline V CDR1 and CDR2: LNHDA, SQIVND (reference sequence). The V end lost 7 bases, the J end lost 4 bases, and 13 bases lay between the germline ends. The DNA for the CDR3 is TGTGCCAGTACCACCGACCCATTCACCGGGGAGCTGTTTTTT. Translation: CASTTDPFTGELFF. Full variable domain (rest looked up from reference TRBV19 and TRBJ2-2): DGGITQSPKYLFRKEGQNVTLSCEQNLNHDAMYWYRQDPGQGLRLIYYSQIVNDFQKGDIAEGYSVSREKKESFPLTVTSAQKNPTAFYLCASTTDPFTGELFFGEGSRLTVL.

There are many counts of this clonotype. The chain combines TRBV10-2 with TRBJ1-3, with 11 positions matching TRBD1. The V and J ends lost 6 bases and 4 bases, in that order; junction bases with no gene match: 5. This CDR3 is 15 amino acids long. CDR1 WSHSY and CDR2 SAAADI come from the germline V gene. CDR3 region: CASSRTGGQGNTIYF. DNA for the CDR3: TGCGCCAGCAGCCGGACAGGGGGCCAAGGAAACACCATATATTTT.

This clonotype showed up many times. The chain uses TRBV20-1 and TRBJ1-6, with D tentatively TRBD1 (6 bases). The CDR3 length is 16 residues. The germline gives CDR1 DFQATT, CDR2 SNEGSKA (reference sequence). V lost 1 base, J lost 10 bases, and 20 bases lay in between. CDR3 in amino acids: CSARVPSGAQRSPLHF. The DNA for the CDR3 is TGCAGTGCTAGAGTCCCATCAGGGGCGCAAAGGTCACCCCTCCACTTT.

In this sample, this clonotype turned up many times. This chain connects TRBV20-1 to TRBJ1-1; weak D call: TRBD1 (5 bases). The CDR3 extends over 14 amino acids. V lost 1 base and J lost 1, with 10 bases in between. Germline assignment: CDR1 DFQATT and CDR2 SNEGSKA (reference sequence). CDR3: CSARVITGNTEAFF. CDR3 DNA: TGCAGTGCTAGAGTCATTACAGGGAACACTGAAGCTTTCTTT.

The V and J genes are TRBV5-1 and TRBJ1-3, with D uncertain. Germline loops: CDR1 SGHRS, CDR2 YFSETQ. V was trimmed by 1 base and J by 0 bases, leaving 2 bases between them. The CDR3 length is 13 residues. The CDR3 bases are TGCGCCAGCAGCTTGAGCTCTGGAAACACCATATATTTT. Protein sequence: CASSLSSGNTIYF.

The V call is TRBV4-1, the J call TRBJ1-2; D is undetermined. CDR1 and CDR2 from the germline V gene are MGHRA and YSYEKL. V was trimmed by 1 base and J by 0 bases, leaving 6 bases between them. This CDR3 spans 14 amino acids. CDR3 amino acids: CASSQGLANYGYTF. The CDR3 DNA follows: TGCGCCAGCAGCCAAGGACTGGCTAACTATGGCTACACCTTC.